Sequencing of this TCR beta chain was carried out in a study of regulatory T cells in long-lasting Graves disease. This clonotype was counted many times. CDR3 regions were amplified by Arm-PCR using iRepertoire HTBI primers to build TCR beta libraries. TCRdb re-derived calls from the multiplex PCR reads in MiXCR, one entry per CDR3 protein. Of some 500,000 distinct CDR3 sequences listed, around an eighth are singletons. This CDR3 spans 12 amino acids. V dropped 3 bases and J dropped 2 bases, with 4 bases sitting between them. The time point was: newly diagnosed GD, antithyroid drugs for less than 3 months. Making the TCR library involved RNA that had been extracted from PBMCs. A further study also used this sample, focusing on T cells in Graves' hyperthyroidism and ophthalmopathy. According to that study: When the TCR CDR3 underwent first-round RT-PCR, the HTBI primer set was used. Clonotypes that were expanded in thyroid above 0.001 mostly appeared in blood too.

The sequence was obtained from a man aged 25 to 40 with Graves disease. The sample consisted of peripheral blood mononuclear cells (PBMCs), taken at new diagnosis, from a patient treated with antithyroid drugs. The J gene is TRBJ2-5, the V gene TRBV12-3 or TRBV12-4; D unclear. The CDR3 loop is CASSLQQETQYF. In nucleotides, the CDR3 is TGTGCCAGCAGTTTGCAACAAGAGACCCAGTACTTC.